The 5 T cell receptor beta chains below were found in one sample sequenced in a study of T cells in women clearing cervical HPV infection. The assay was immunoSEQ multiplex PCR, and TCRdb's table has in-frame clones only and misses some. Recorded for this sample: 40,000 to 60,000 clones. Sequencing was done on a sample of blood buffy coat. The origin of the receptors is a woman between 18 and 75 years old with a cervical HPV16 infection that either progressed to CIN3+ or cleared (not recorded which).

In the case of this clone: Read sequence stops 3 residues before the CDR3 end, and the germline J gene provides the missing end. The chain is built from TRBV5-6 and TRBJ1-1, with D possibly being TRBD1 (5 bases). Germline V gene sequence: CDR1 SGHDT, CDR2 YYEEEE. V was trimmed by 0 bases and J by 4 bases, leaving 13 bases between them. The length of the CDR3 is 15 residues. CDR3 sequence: CASSLGVDRTTEAFF. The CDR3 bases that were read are TGTGCCAGCAGCTTGGGTGTAGACAGAACCACTGAA.

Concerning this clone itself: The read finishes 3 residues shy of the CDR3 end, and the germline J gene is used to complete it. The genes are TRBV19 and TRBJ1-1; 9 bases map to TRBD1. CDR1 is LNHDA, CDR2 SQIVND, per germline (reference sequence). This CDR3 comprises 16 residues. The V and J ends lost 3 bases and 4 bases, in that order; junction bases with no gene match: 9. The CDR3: CASSIPRQGVSTEAFF. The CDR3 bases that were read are TGTGCCAGTAGTATCCCTCGACAGGGGGTGAGCACTGAA.

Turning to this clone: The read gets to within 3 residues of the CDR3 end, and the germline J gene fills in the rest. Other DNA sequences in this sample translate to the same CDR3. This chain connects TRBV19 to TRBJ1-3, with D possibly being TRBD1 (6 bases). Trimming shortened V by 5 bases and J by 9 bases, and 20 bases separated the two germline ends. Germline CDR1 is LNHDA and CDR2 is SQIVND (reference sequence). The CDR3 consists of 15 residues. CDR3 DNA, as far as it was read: TGTGCCAGTAGTTCTGGGGACACCCCCTTGAGCACC. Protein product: CASSSGDTPLST. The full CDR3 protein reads CASSSGDTPLSTIYF.

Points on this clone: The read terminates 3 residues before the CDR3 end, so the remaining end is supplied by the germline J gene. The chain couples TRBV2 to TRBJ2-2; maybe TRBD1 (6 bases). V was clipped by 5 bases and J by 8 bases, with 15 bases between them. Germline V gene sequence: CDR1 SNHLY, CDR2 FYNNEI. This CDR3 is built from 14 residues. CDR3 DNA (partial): TGTGCCAGCAGTTGGGACACCCTGGGGGGGGAG. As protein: CASSWDTLGGE. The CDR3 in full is CASSWDTLGGELFF.

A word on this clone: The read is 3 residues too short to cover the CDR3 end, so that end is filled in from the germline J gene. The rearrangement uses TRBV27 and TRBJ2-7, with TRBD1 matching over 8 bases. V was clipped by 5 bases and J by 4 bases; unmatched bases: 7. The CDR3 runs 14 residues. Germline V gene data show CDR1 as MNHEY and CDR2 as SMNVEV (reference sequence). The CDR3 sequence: CASSPGGYGYEQYF. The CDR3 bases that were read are TGTGCCAGCAGTCCAGGGGGCTACGGGTACGAG.